This is a list of T cell receptor beta chains from one sample in a study of beta chain features in type 1 diabetes. Some clones are missing from TCRdb's copy, which holds only in-frame ones; the method was immunoSEQ multiplex PCR. Among about 340,000 clones listed, approximately 15% were seen once. Material for sequencing was naive CD4+ T cells from blood. The source of these receptors is a woman between 18 and 29 years old with type 1 diabetes. Each CDR3 is given with its conserved first and last residue. Fields, in order: D gene, J gene, clone size, V gene, CDR3 DNA, CDR3 protein. A D gene is named only where the DNA matches it firmly. Clone size appears in some rows only: once, few, many, or a class for an expanded clone.

TRBD2 TRBJ2-1 few TRBV28 TGTGCCAGCAGTTTGCCCGCGGGGGGTACGCAGTTCTTC CASSLPAGGTQFF
NA TRBJ2-3 few TRBV9 TGTGCCAGCAGCGCCGGGACACTTCCTCGCACAGATACGCAGTATTTT CASSAGTLPRTDTQYF
TRBD2 TRBJ2-1 NA TRBV7-2 TGTGCCAGCAGCTCAACGGGACTAAGCGTCTCGGGCTCCTACAATGAGCAGTTCTTC CASSSTGLSVSGSYNEQFF
TRBD1 TRBJ2-3 few TRBV5-1 TGCGCCAGCAGCCCCCGGGACAGGGTCACAGATACGCAGTATTTT CASSPRDRVTDTQYF
TRBD1 TRBJ1-1 NA TRBV5-1 TGCGCCAGCAGCGGAGGGTGGACAGGGAAAACTGAAGCTTTCTTT CASSGGWTGKTEAFF
TRBD1 TRBJ1-1 NA TRBV4-1 TGCGCCAGCAGCCAAGATCAGAAGGGACAGGGGACGCTACAGTTCGCTTTCTTT CASSQDQKGQGTLQFAFF
NA TRBJ2-7 few TRBV6-5 TGTGCCAGCAGAGACGGGAGTAGGTGGGCCGAGCAGTACTTC CASRDGSRWAEQYF
NA TRBJ2-1 NA TRBV4-3 TGCGCCAGCAGCCAAGATTTCCAGTACAATGAGCAGTTCTTC CASSQDFQYNEQFF
NA TRBJ2-5 few TRBV10-1 TGCGCCAGCAGCAGGGAAAGCCAAGAGACCCAGTACTTC CASSRESQETQYF
NA TRBJ2-4 few TRBV19 TGTGCCAGTGGCCCCGCCTGGAGCGGCAAAAACATTCAGTACTTC CASGPAWSGKNIQYF
TRBD2 TRBJ2-1 few TRBV19 TGTGCCAGTAGTATAGAATCCCTAGCGGGAGGGCTGACTAATGAGCAGTTCTTC CASSIESLAGGLTNEQFF
NA TRBJ2-3 few TRBV28 TGTGCCAGCAGCACCGGGGAGCTCGGCACAGATACGCAGTATTTT CASSTGELGTDTQYF
TRBD1 TRBJ2-2 NA TRBV6-5 TGTGCCAGCAGCGGGACAGGGTTCACCGGGGAGCTGTTTTTT CASSGTGFTGELFF
NA TRBJ1-1 NA TRBV2 TGTGCCAGCAGCCCCCGGGGGGGGGAGGTCCGGACTGAAGCTTTCTTT CASSPRGGEVRTEAFF
TRBD1 TRBJ2-3 few TRBV5-4 TGTGCCAGCAGCTATGCCGGGACAGGGAGCACAGATACGCAGTATTTT CASSYAGTGSTDTQYF
NA TRBJ2-3 NA TRBV5-1 TGCGCCAGCAGCCTCCTGACGGGGAGGTCCACAGATACGCAGTATTTT CASSLLTGRSTDTQYF
TRBD2 TRBJ2-7 few TRBV28 TGTGCCAGCAGACAATCTAGCGGGAGCTACGAGCAGTACTTC CASRQSSGSYEQYF
TRBD1 TRBJ1-1 few TRBV29-1 TGCAGCGTACAAGGACAGGGGGACACTGAAGCTTTCTTT CSVQGQGDTEAFF
NA TRBJ2-7 NA TRBV2 TGTGCCAGCAGTGAAGTGGCAGGCTACGAGCAGTACTTC CASSEVAGYEQYF
TRBD2 TRBJ2-1 NA TRBV7-9 TGTGCCAGCAGCCCAACCGGACTAGCGGGACCCTCCTACAATGAGCAGTTCTTC CASSPTGLAGPSYNEQFF
NA TRBJ2-5 few TRBV19 TGTGCCAGTAGTGTACAGGGAAGGGAGACCCAGTACTTC CASSVQGRETQYF
TRBD2 TRBJ2-5 few TRBV6-5 TGTGCCAGCAGTTACTCGAGCCTAGCGGGAGGAGAGACCCAGTACTTC CASSYSSLAGGETQYF
TRBD1 TRBJ2-1 NA TRBV27 TGTGCCAGCAGTTTACTTGTGACAGGGCGCAATGAGCAGTTCTTC CASSLLVTGRNEQFF
TRBD2 TRBJ2-1 few TRBV7-9 TGTGCCAGCAGCTCAGAAGCGGGAGGAATGCGGAATGAGCAGTTCTTC CASSSEAGGMRNEQFF
TRBD2 TRBJ2-3 few TRBV18 TGTGCCAGCTCACCACCCCGGACTAGCGGGAAAGGCACAGATACGCAGTATTTT CASSPPRTSGKGTDTQYF
NA TRBJ1-2 NA TRBV19 TGTGCCAGTAGTCCTAGGGGCTCCTATGGCTACACCTTC CASSPRGSYGYTF
NA TRBJ1-5 few TRBV5-8 TGTGCCAGCAGCTTGGGGCCCGCCAGGAGGACTCAGCCCCAGCATTTT CASSLGPARRTQPQHF
NA TRBJ2-3 few TRBV18 TGTGCCAGCTCACCCCAGACAGCCACAGATACGCAGTATTTT CASSPQTATDTQYF
TRBD2 TRBJ2-1 few TRBV7-2 TGTGCCAGCAGCTTAGCCCGGGAGGGCCGCGTCAGCTCCTACAATGAGCAGTTCTTC CASSLAREGRVSSYNEQFF
TRBD2 TRBJ2-3 few TRBV2 TGTGCCAGCAGTGATGCGACTAGCTCAGATACGCAGTATTTT CASSDATSSDTQYF
NA TRBJ2-5 few TRBV18 TGTGCCAGCTCTCGTCAAGAGACCCAGTACTTC CASSRQETQYF
TRBD2 TRBJ2-1 NA TRBV30 TGTGCCTGGAGTACGGGAGGACCACATCAGTTCTTC CAWSTGGPHQFF
NA TRBJ1-1 NA TRBV5-1 TGCGCCAGCAGCTTGTTTGGGGGGGACACTGAAGCTTTCTTT CASSLFGGDTEAFF
NA TRBJ2-2 NA TRBV4-3 TGCGCCAGCAGCCAGGCTCAGGTCTCGAACACCGGGGAGCTGTTTTTT CASSQAQVSNTGELFF
TRBD1 TRBJ1-1 NA TRBV29-1 TGCAGCGCCGGACAGGGCTACACTGAAGCTTTCTTT CSAGQGYTEAFF
NA TRBJ2-4 NA TRBV30 TGTGCCTGGACCTCACTGGGGGGCATTCAGTACTTC CAWTSLGGIQYF
NA TRBJ2-7 few TRBV29-1 TGCAGCGTTGAGGTGGGGGCCTCCTACGAGCAGTACTTC CSVEVGASYEQYF